This TCR beta chain was found in a study of blood T cell repertoires in COVID-19. About the study: There were acute and convalescent COVID-19 samples, and they came from the United States, Italy and Spain.

V gave up 9 bases and J gave up 6 bases; unmatched junction bases: 7. Germline V gene data show CDR1 as LNHDA and CDR2 as SQIVND (reference sequence). The CDR3 totals 14 residues. This clone was observed a single time. Assay: immunoSEQ multiplex PCR; the TCRdb copy retains only in-frame clones and omits some. The sample records approximately 240,000 clones, nearly 90% being singletons. The specimen sequenced was peripheral blood. This chain connects TRBV19 to TRBJ2-4; 11 bases agree with TRBD1. The receptor comes from a woman aged 40 to 50 who had recovered from COVID-19. CDR3 DNA sequence: TGTGCCAGCACGGACAGGGGGCGCGGAAACATTCAGTACTTC. Translating it yields CASTDRGRGNIQYF.